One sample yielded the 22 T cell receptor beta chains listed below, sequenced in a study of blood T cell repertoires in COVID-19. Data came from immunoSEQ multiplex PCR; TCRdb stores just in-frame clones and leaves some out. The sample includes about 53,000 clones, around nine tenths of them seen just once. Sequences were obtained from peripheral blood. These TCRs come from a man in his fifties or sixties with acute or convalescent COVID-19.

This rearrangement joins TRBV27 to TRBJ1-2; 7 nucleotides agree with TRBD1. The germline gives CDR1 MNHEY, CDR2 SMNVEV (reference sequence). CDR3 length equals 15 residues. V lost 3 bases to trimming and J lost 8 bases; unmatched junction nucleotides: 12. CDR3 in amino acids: CASSFKEQGLGGYTF. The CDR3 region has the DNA TGTGCCAGCAGTTTTAAAGAACAGGGGTTGGGGGGCTACACCTTC.

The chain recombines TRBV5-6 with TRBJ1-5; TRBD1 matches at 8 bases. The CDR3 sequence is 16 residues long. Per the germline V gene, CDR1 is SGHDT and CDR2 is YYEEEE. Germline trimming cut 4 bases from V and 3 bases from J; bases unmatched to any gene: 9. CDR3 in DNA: TGTGCCAGCAGCCCCAGGGACAGGAGGGACAATCAGCCCCAGCATTTT. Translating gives CASSPRDRRDNQPQHF.

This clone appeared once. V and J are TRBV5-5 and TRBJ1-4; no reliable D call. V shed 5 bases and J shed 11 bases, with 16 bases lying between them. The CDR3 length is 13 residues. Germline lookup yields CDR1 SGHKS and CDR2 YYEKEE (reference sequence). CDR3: CASSGTGSGKLFF. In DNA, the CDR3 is TGTGCCAGCAGTGGTACCGGATCGGGGAAACTGTTTTTT.

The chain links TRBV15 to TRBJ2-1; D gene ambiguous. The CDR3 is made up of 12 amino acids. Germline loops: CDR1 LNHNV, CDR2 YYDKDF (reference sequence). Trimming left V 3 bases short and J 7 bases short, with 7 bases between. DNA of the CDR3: TGTGCCACCAGCAGTACAATTAATGAGCAGTTCTTC. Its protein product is CATSSTINEQFF.

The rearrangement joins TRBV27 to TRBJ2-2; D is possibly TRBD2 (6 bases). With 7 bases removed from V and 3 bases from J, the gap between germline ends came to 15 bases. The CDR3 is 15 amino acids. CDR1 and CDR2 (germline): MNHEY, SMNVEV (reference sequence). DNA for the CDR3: TGTGCCAGCACCCAAGGAGGGTCGGACACCGGGGAGCTGTTTTTT. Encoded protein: CASTQGGSDTGELFF.

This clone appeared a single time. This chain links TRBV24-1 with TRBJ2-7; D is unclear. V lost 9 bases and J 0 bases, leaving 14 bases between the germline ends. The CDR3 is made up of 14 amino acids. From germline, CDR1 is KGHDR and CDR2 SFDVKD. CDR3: CATPSTRPSYEQYF. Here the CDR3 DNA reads TGTGCCACCCCGTCGACCAGGCCCTCCTACGAGCAGTACTTC.

The CDR3 sequence: CASSQDSYRYQETQYF. The CDR3 region has the DNA TGTGCCAGCAGCCAAGATTCGTACAGATACCAAGAGACCCAGTACTTC. The rearrangement links TRBV14 to TRBJ2-5; D remains ambiguous. There are 16 residues in the CDR3. The germline CDR1 and CDR2 sequences are SGHDN and FVKESK. Trimming pared 0 bases from V and 0 bases from J, leaving 11 bases between.

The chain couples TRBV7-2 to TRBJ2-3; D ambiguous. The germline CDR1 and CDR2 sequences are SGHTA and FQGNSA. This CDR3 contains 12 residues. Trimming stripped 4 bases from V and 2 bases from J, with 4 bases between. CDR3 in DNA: TGTGCCAGCAGCTCCTACACAGATACGCAGTATTTT. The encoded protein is CASSSYTDTQYF.

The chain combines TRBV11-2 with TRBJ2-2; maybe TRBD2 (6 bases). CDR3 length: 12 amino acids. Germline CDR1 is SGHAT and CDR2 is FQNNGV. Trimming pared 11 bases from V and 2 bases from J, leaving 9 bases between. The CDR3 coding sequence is TGTGCCGGGACTGCCAACACCGGGGAGCTGTTTTTT. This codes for CAGTANTGELFF.

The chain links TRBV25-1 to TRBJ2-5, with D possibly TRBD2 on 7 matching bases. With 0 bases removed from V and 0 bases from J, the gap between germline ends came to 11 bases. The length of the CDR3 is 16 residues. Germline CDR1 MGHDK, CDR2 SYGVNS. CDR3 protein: CASSEYRGAYQETQYF. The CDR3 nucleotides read TGTGCCAGCAGTGAATACCGGGGGGCCTACCAAGAGACCCAGTACTTC. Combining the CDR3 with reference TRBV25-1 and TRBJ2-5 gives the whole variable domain EADIYQTPRYLVIGTGKKITLECSQTMGHDKMYWYQQDPGMELHLIHYSYGVNSTEKGDLSSESTVSRIRTEHFPLTLESARPSHTSQYLCASSEYRGAYQETQYFGPGTRLLVL.

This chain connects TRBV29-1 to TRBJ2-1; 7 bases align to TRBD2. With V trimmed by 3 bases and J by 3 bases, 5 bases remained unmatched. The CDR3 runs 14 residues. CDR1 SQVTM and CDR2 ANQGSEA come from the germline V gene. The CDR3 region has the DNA TGCAGCGTTGAGGCGGGAGCGGACTACAATGAGCAGTTCTTC. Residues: CSVEAGADYNEQFF.

The CDR3 nucleotides read TGTGCCAGCAGGCCTTACAATTTCAGGGCCTTTGAGGGCTACACCTTC. Residues: CASRPYNFRAFEGYTF. The gene calls are TRBV27 and TRBJ1-2, with D possibly matching TRBD1 (5 bases). Germline lookup yields CDR1 MNHEY and CDR2 SMNVEV (reference sequence). V was cut by 6 bases and J by 8 bases, with 25 bases left in between. The CDR3 totals 16 residues.

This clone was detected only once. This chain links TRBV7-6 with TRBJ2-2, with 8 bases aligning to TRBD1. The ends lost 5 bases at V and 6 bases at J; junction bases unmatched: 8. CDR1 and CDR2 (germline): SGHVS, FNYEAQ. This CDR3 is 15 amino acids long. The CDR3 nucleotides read TGTGCCAGCAGCCGAGACGGCAGGGGGCCCGGGGAGCTGTTTTTT. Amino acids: CASSRDGRGPGELFF.

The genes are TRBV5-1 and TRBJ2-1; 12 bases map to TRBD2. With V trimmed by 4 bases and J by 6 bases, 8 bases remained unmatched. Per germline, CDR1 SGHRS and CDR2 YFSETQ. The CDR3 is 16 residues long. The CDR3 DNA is TGCGCCAGCAGCCCCCTTCTAGCGGGAGGGCCCAATGAGCAGTTCTTC. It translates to CASSPLLAGGPNEQFF.

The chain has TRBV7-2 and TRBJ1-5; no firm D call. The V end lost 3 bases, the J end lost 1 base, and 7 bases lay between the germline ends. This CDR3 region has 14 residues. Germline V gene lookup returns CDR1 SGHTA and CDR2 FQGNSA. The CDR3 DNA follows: TGTGCCAGCAGCTTGAGTATGAGCAATCAGCCCCAGCATTTT. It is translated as CASSLSMSNQPQHF.

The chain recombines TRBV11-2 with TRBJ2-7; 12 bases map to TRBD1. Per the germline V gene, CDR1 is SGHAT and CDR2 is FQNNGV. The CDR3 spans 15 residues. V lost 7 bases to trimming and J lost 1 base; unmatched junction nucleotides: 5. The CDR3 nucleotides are TGTGCCAGCACCGGGGGACAGGGGGCGTCCTACGAGCAGTACTTC. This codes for CASTGGQGASYEQYF.

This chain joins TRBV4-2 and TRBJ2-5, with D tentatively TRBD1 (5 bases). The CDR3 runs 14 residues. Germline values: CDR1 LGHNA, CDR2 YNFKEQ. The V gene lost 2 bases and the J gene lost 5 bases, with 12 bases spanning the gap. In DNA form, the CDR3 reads TGTGCCAGCAGCCAAAGGGGTGTGGGGGAGACCCAGTACTTC. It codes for CASSQRGVGETQYF.

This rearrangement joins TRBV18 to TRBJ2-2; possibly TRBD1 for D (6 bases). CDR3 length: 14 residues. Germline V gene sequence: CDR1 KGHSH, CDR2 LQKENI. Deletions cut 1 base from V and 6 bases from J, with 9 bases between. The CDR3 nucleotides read TGTGCCAGCTCACCACTTACAGGGTCCGGGGAGCTGTTTTTT. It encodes CASSPLTGSGELFF.

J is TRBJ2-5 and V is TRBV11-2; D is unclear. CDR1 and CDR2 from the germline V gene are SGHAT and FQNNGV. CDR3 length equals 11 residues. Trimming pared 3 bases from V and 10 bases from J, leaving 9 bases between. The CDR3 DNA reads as TGTGCCAGCAGCTTCGACTGGCGCCAGTACTTC. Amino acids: CASSFDWRQYF. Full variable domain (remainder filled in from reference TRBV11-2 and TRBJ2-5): EAGVAQSPRYKIIEKRQSVAFWCNPISGHATLYWYQQILGQGPKLLIQFQNNGVVDDSQLPKDRFSAERLKGVDSTLKIQPAKLEDSAVYLCASSFDWRQYFGPGTRLLVL.

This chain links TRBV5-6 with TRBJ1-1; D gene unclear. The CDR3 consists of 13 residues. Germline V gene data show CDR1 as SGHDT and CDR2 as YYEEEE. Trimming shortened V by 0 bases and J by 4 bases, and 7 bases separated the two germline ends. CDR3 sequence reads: CASSLDIITEAFF. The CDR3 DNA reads TGTGCCAGCAGCTTGGACATAATCACTGAAGCTTTCTTT.

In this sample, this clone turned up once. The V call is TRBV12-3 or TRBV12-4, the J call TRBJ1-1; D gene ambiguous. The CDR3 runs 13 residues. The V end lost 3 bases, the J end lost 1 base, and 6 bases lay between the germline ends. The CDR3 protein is CASSFYRNTEAFF. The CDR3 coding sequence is TGTGCCAGCAGTTTTTACAGGAACACTGAAGCTTTCTTT.

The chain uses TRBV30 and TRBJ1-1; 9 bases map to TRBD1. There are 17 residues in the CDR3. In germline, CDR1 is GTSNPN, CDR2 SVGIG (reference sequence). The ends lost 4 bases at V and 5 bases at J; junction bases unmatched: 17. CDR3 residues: CAWTPWGQGTQGTEAFF. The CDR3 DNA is TGTGCCTGGACCCCCTGGGGACAGGGAACACAAGGGACTGAAGCTTTCTTT.